The clone carrying this TCR beta chain was seen a few times. The antigen is not known. One end of the junction is discordant with germline, which a read error may explain. Donors had nominal health at sampling but likely had unrecorded immune exposures. Primers: 60 Vbeta forward and 13 Jbeta reverse. Sequenced by immunoSEQ multiplex PCR; TCRdb stores in-frame clones only, minus some. The data contain about 160,000 clones, roughly 87% of them singletons. The CDR3 runs to 18 residues. The germline V gene has CDR1 SEHNR and CDR2 FQNEAQ (reference sequence). The sample originates from a study of cytomegalovirus exposure and HLA in healthy donors. Notes on the study in general: TCR beta sequences reportedly predicted most subjects' HLA-A and HLA-B alleles accurately. Being indistinguishable, some V segments were excluded, TRBV6-2 and TRBV6-3 among them.

The chain carries TRBV7-9 and TRBJ2-3; 7 bases fit TRBD1. The sample consisted of PBMCs. The receptor comes from a girl aged 5 to 17 in good health and CMV-seropositive. Here the CDR3 reads CSSSLRAGGQVGTDTQYF. The CDR3 nucleotides are TGTTCCAGCAGCTTAAGGGCGGGTGGACAGGTTGGCACAGATACGCAGTATTTT. The full variable domain, its missing parts supplied by reference TRBV7-9 and TRBJ2-3, is DTGVSQNPRHKITKRGQNVTFRCDPISEHNRLYWYRQTLGQGPEFLTYFQNEAQLEKSRLLSDRFSAERPKGSFSTLEIQRTEQGDSAMYLCSSSLRAGGQVGTDTQYFGPGTRLTVL.